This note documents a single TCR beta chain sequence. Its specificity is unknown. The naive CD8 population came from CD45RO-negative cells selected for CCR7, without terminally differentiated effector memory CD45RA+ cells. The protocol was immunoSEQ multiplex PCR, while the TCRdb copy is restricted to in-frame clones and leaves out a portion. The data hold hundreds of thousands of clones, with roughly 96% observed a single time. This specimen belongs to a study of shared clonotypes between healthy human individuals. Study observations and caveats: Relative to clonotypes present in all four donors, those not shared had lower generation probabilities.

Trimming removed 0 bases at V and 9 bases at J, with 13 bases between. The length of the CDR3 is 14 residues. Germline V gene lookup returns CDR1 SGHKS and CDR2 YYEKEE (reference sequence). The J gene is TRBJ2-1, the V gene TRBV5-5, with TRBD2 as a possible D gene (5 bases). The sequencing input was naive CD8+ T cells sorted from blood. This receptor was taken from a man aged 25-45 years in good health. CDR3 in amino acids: CASSLANRAAEQFF. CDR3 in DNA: TGTGCCAGCAGCTTGGCTAACCGAGCGGCTGAGCAGTTCTTC.